This T cell receptor beta chain appears in the sequencing data of a study of blood T cells in healthy people across ages. This clonotype has a count of ten or more. A second PCR of roughly 7 to 11 cycles used a sample-barcoded 5' primer and a J-beta primer mix. TCRdb redid the calling of the 5' RACE reads with MiXCR, one entry per CDR3 protein. This table holds roughly 700,000 distinct CDR3 sequences, 32% found once. V lost 7 bases to trimming and J lost 0 bases, with 9 bases between them. CDR3 length: 13 residues. CDR1 is SQVTM and CDR2 is ANQGSEA in the germline V gene. The chain links TRBV29-1 to TRBJ1-4, with D possibly TRBD1 on 6 matching bases. Source material: blood. The TCR comes from a woman of 80 years or more in good health. As DNA, the CDR3 is TGCAGCGCTAGGACAGCAACTAATGAAAAACTGTTTTTT. Protein product: CSARTATNEKLFF.